This T cell receptor beta chain was obtained from a study of identical twins. There are 17 residues in the CDR3. CDR1 and CDR2 from the germline V gene are MNHEY and SVGEGT. The V end was cut by 0 bases, the J end by 3 bases, with 17 bases between. Addition of a universal primer site occurred through template switching, and cDNA carried unique molecular identifiers. Via MiXCR, TCRdb re-called the 5' RACE reads, giving one row per CDR3 protein. The repertoire has hundreds of thousands of distinct CDR3 sequences, roughly 9.4% of them found once; the top ten carry around 5.1%. Regarding the study as a whole: Out-of-frame alpha sequences that twins shared showed excess low generation probability. The conclusions drew on cross-sectional statistical analysis instead of tracking the same donors.

There are a few counts of this clonotype. Its matching antigen is unknown. This TCR was recovered from a woman younger than 30 in good health. V is TRBV6-2 or TRBV6-3 and J is TRBJ2-5, with D maybe TRBD1 (5 bases). The sample consisted of memory (CD45RO+) T cells sorted from blood. The CDR3 DNA reads as TGTGCCAGCAGTTACTCGCGAGGCCAGGGCGGAGAAGAGACCCAGTACTTC. This codes for CASSYSRGQGGEETQYF.